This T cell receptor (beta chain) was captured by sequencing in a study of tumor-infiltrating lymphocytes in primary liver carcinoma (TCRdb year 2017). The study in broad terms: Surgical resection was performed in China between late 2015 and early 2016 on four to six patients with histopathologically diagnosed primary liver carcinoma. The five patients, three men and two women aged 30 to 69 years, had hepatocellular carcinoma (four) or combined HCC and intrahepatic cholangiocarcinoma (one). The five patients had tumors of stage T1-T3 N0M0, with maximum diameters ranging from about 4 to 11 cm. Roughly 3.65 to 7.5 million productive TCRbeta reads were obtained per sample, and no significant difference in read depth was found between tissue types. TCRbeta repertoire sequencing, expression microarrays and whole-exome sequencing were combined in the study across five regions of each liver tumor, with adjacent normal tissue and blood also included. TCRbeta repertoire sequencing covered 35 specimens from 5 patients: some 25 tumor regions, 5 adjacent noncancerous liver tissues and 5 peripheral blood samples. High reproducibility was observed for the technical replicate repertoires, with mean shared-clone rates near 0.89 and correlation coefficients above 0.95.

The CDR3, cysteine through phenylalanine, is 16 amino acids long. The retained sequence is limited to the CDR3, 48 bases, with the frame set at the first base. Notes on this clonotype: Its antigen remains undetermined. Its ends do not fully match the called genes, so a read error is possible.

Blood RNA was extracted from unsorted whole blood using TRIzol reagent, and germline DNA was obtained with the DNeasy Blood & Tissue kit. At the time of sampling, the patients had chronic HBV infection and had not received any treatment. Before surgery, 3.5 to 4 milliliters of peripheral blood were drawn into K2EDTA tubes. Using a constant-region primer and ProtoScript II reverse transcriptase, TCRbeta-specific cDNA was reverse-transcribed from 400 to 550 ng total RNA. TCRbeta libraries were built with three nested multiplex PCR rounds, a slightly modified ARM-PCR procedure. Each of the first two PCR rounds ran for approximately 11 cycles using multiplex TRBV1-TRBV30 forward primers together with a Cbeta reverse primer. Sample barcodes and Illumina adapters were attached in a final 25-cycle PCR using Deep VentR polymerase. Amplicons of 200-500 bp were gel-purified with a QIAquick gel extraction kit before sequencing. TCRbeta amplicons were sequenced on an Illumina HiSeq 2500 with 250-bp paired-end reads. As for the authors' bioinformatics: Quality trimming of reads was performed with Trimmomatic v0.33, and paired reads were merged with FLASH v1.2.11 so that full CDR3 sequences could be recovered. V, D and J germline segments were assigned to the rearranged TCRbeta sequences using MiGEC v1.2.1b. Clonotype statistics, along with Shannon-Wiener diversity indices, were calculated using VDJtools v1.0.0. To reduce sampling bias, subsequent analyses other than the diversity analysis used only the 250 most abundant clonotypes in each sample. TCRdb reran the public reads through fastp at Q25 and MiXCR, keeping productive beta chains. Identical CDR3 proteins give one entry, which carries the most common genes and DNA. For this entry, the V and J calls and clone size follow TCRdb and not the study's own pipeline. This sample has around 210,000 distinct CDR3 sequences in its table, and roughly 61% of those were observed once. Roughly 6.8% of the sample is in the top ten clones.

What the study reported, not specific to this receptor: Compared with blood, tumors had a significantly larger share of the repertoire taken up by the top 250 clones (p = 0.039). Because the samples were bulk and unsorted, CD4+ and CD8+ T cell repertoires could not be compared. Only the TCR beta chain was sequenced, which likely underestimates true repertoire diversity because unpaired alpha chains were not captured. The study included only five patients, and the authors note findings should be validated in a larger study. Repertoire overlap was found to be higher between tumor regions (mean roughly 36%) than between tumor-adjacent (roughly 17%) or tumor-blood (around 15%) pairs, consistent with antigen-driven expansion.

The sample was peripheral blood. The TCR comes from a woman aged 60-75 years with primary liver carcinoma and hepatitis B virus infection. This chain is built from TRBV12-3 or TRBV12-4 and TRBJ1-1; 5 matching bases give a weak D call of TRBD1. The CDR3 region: CASSLPGGAPNTEALF. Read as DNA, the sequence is TGTGCTAGCAGTTTACCGGGGGGAGCGCCTAACACTGAAGCTTTATTT.